This passage covers 18 T cell receptor beta chains from one sample sequenced in a study of T cells after yellow fever vaccination. Using its own MiXCR run on the 5' RACE reads, TCRdb lists one record per CDR3 protein. The sample records about 340,000 distinct CDR3 sequences, around 13% being singletons. Source: CD4+ T cells sorted from PBMCs, taken 15 days after the yellow fever booster vaccination. All receptors come from a man aged 18 to 30 who received the YFV17D yellow fever vaccine.

This clonotype was seen ten or more times. The CDR3 sequence is CASYPGQQTYGYTF. The CDR3 nucleotides are TGCGCCAGCTACCCGGGACAGCAAACTTATGGCTACACCTTC. The chain carries TRBV5-1 and TRBJ1-2; 7 bases fit TRBD1. Germline CDR1 reads SGHRS; CDR2 reads YFSETQ. The CDR3 is made up of 14 amino acids. V gave up 7 bases and J gave up 5 bases; unmatched junction bases: 11.

This rearrangement joins TRBV4-1 to TRBJ2-7; 7 bases are shared with TRBD1. In germline, CDR1 is MGHRA, CDR2 YSYEKL. V was pared by 3 bases and J by 7 bases, with 3 bases of the junction left unmatched. The CDR3 sequence is 12 residues long. The CDR3 coding sequence is TGCGCCAGCAGCCACCCAGGGGGTGAGCAGTACGTC. It specifies CASSHPGGEQYV.

This clonotype was recorded at least ten times. The rearrangement joins TRBV10-3 to TRBJ2-3; D uncertain. The CDR3 has 12 amino acids. The germline V gene encodes CDR1 ENHRY and CDR2 SYGVKD. The V end was cut by 0 bases, the J end by 4 bases, with 2 bases between. DNA for the CDR3: TGTGCCATCAGTGAGTCAGCAGATACGCAGTATTTT. It is translated as CAISESADTQYF.

This rearrangement joins TRBV19 to TRBJ2-3, with 7 bases that match TRBD2. Trimming at V came to 6 bases and at J to 9 bases, leaving 15 bases not matched to a gene. In germline, CDR1 is LNHDA, CDR2 SQIVND (reference sequence). This CDR3 spans 15 amino acids. The CDR3 protein is CASRSQAGRSGTQYF. In DNA, the CDR3 is TGTGCCAGTAGATCACAAGCGGGGAGGTCGGGAACGCAGTATTTT.

The rearrangement uses TRBV12-3 or TRBV12-4 and TRBJ2-3, with 11 bases fitting TRBD2. V was clipped by 3 bases and J by 1 base; unmatched bases: 15. The CDR3 contains 20 residues. CDR3 bases: TGTGCCAGCAGTTTCAGCAGGGCCGCCCTAGCGGGGGGCCGCACAGATACGCAGTATTTT. Translated: CASSFSRAALAGGRTDTQYF.

This clonotype was counted only a few times. This CDR3 reads CASSLGTQGSYEQYV. In nucleotides, the CDR3 is TGCGCCAGCAGCTTAGGGACTCAAGGGTCCTACGAGCAGTACGTC. The chain couples TRBV5-1 to TRBJ2-7; D is possibly TRBD2 (6 bases). Germline CDR1 and CDR2: SGHRS and YFSETQ. Between the trimmed V and J ends, which lost 2 bases and 1 base, there was a span of 13 bases. This CDR3 comprises 15 residues.

The genes are TRBV20-1 and TRBJ2-5; D remains ambiguous. This CDR3 contains 17 residues. Germline CDR1 DFQATT, CDR2 SNEGSKA (reference sequence). V was trimmed by 6 bases and J by 0 bases, leaving 23 bases between them. The CDR3 nucleotides are TGCAGTGCCTTAACCTTGAGTGTACCAAGCCACCAAGAGACCCAGTACTTC. Amino acids: CSALTLSVPSHQETQYF.

This clonotype was detected ten times or more. The V gene is TRBV10-3, the J gene TRBJ2-1; TRBD2 agrees at 9 bases. Germline CDR1 and CDR2: ENHRY and SYGVKD. The CDR3 extends over 17 amino acids. Trimming took 8 bases from V and 6 from J; bases not matched to a gene: 17. CDR3 nucleotides: TGTGCCATCTCCCCCCAGGGGCGGGGGGGCCCGAGCAATGAGCAGTTCTTC. Protein sequence: CAISPQGRGGPSNEQFF.

The V and J genes are TRBV7-8 and TRBJ1-5; perhaps TRBD1 as D (6 bases). The CDR3 is made up of 16 amino acids. In germline, CDR1 is SGHVS, CDR2 FQNEAQ. The V end lost 5 bases, the J end lost 0 bases, and 14 bases lay between the germline ends. The CDR3 DNA is TGTGCCAGCAGCGGGGGAGGACAGAATAGCAATCAGCCCCAGCATTTT. This translates into CASSGGGQNSNQPQHF.

This chain links TRBV2 with TRBJ1-2; D is unresolved. Germline V CDR1 and CDR2: SNHLY, FYNNEI. The CDR3 is 13 residues long. V was cut by 8 bases and J by 4 bases, with 14 bases left in between. Here the CDR3 reads CASGLDGPYGYTF. The CDR3 bases are TGTGCCAGCGGCCTGGACGGGCCCTATGGCTACACCTTC.

A few counts support this clonotype. The V call is TRBV20-1, the J call TRBJ2-7, with D possibly matching TRBD1 (5 bases). The CDR3 covers 11 residues. Germline lookup yields CDR1 DFQATT and CDR2 SNEGSKA (reference sequence). Trimming shortened V by 6 bases and J by 2 bases, and 8 bases separated the two germline ends. DNA for the CDR3: TGCAGTGCGTCGACAGCCTACGAGCAGTACGTC. It specifies CSASTAYEQYV.

V usage is TRBV7-9 and J usage is TRBJ1-2; 7 bases are a match to TRBD1. CDR1 and CDR2 (germline): SEHNR, FQNEAQ (reference sequence). The CDR3 totals 14 residues. Trimming took 10 bases from V and 3 from J; bases not matched to a gene: 11. The chain's CDR3 is CATPLTGDYYGYTF. The CDR3 DNA reads TGTGCCACACCTTTAACAGGGGATTACTATGGCTACACCTTC.

The chain couples TRBV6-2 or TRBV6-3 to TRBJ2-7; TRBD2 matches 9 bases. The CDR3 covers 14 residues. Trimming removed 6 bases from V and 7 bases from J; junction bases left unmatched: 10. Germline values: CDR1 MNHEY, CDR2 SVGEGT. CDR3 sequence (DNA): TGTGCCAGCAGCCCGCTAGCGGGGAAAATGGAGCAGTACTTC. It yields the protein CASSPLAGKMEQYF.

The rearrangement uses TRBV7-9 and TRBJ2-3, with TRBD1 identical over 9 bases. With V trimmed by 9 bases and J by 5 bases, 6 bases remained unmatched. CDR3 size: 13 residues. The V gene's germline CDR1 is SEHNR and CDR2 FQNEAQ (reference sequence). In nucleotides, the CDR3 is TGTGCCAGTCAACAGGGGGCGAAAGATACGCAGTATTTT. Its protein is CASQQGAKDTQYF.

This clonotype has a handful of counts. This chain uses TRBV7-9 with TRBJ2-4; 8 nucleotides line up with TRBD1. V lost 6 bases, J lost 6 bases, and 10 bases stayed unmatched. This CDR3 is built from 15 residues. Looked up from germline, CDR1 is SEHNR and CDR2 is FQNEAQ (reference sequence). The CDR3 reads CASSRQGFNGNIQYF. The CDR3 nucleotides read TGTGCCAGCAGTCGACAGGGGTTTAATGGAAACATTCAGTACTTC.

By share, this clonotype counts as medium-sized. This chain connects TRBV7-2 to TRBJ2-3, with 8 bases aligning to TRBD2. V trimming: 3 bases; J trimming: 3 bases; junction bases outside the gene matches: 2. Germline CDR1 reads SGHTA; CDR2 reads FQGNSA. CDR3 length: 14 amino acids. The CDR3 is CASSFVAGTDTQYF. Written as DNA, the CDR3 is TGTGCCAGCAGCTTCGTAGCGGGGACAGATACGCAGTATTTT.

This clonotype has a handful of counts. CDR3 protein: CASSPGLRGGNQPQHF. CDR3 nucleotide sequence: TGTGCCAGCAGCCCGGGACTCCGGGGTGGCAATCAGCCCCAGCATTTT. V gene TRBV7-6 combines with J gene TRBJ1-5; possible D gene TRBD1, 5 bases. From germline, CDR1 is SGHVS and CDR2 FNYEAQ. Trimming stripped 5 bases from V and 2 bases from J, with 16 bases between. CDR3 length: 16 residues.

V usage is TRBV12-3 or TRBV12-4 and J usage is TRBJ2-3; 8 positions match TRBD2. J lost 4 bases, V lost 6 bases, and 9 bases had no gene match. CDR3 length: 15 residues. The CDR3 sequence is CASSARGGPPDTQYF. The CDR3 DNA reads TGTGCCAGCAGCGCCCGGGGGGGGCCCCCAGATACGCAGTATTTT.